A selection of T cell receptor beta chains follows, all from one sample in a study of beta chain features in type 1 diabetes. The repertoire was sequenced with immunoSEQ multiplex PCR; TCRdb's copy has only in-frame clones and lacks some. The sample holds roughly 140,000 clones, about 8.1% seen once. Specimen: central memory CD4+ T cells from blood. These receptors were obtained from a man aged 18 to 35 in good health. Each CDR3 is given without its conserved first and last residue.

cdr3_aa v_call
AWSAGTQLTRNEQF TRBV30
ATSRQGQGYT TRBV10-3
ASSGQRGGLNNEQF TRBV11-2
AWVGKGLYEQY TRBV30
ASSYRANYGYT TRBV19
ASSQLDRDNEQF TRBV4-3
ASSRPAPRDEQF TRBV7-2
ASSLASGSSYNEQF TRBV7-2
ASSLVTRDEQY TRBV5-6
ASSPTPRGLHEQY TRBV7-2
AWSAGGDVGYT TRBV30
ASKGQGENTGELF TRBV5-4
SARREETQY TRBV20-1
ASSLLGGKETQY TRBV7-9
ASSPSGYASTDTQY TRBV4-2
ASSLTGARTDTQY TRBV7-2
ASSPDKQGGAF TRBV18
ASSIVGQGPNNEQF TRBV19
ASSPQAVETSGNNEQF TRBV7-3
ASSVNRGSNQPQH TRBV2
ASSPWTGHGEQY TRBV6-5
ASSLGSGGNEQF TRBV11-2
ASSLTGNEQF TRBV5-1
ASSPQRGGGSSYNEQF TRBV18
AWSRNYNSPLH TRBV30
SWSGTTDTQY TRBV29-1
ASSVGTGAETQY TRBV9
ASSYGQGATETQY TRBV5-6
ASSLGGGGYT TRBV7-9
ASSSLSPRGQGIYEQY TRBV7-2
SSGPPLH TRBV20-1
ASSDPGEPTYEQY TRBV6-1
ARARGQGDEQY TRBV9
ASSLAPRGGSNQPQH TRBV7-9
ASGAHSPTNEKLF TRBV27
AASRSPNTEAF TRBV4-1
ASSPRTGAERGTGELF TRBV5-1